The 31 T cell receptor beta chains below come from one sample, sequenced in a study of shared clonotypes between healthy human individuals (dated by TCRdb to 2019 to 2021). Library construction relied on the immunoSEQ multiplex PCR assay. This immuneACCESS table, as held by TCRdb, lists in-frame sequences with V and J called but not all clones. Of the missing ones, under half trace to an unresolved V gene in checked studies; the others have no known cause. The sample data list hundreds of thousands of clones, and more than 95% of these were observed just once. The top ten hold about 0.057% of the sample. Sequencing was performed on naive CD4+ T cells sorted from blood. This sample's cell subset or site label indicates: CD45RA+ positively selected. The receptors come from a woman under 40 in good health.

The V gene is TRBV5-8, the J gene TRBJ2-7, with 7 nucleotides matching TRBD1. The germline V gene encodes CDR1 SGHTS and CDR2 YDEGEE. With 3 bases clipped from V and 2 bases from J, the junction kept 14 bases outside the gene matches. The CDR3 has 17 residues. CDR3 DNA: TGTGCCAGCAGCTCCTCCACCGGGACAGTGATAGCCTACGAGCAGTACTTC. It is translated as CASSSSTGTVIAYEQYF.

The rearrangement joins TRBV19 to TRBJ2-2; 9 nucleotides align to TRBD2. The germline V gene has CDR1 LNHDA and CDR2 SQIVND (reference sequence). This CDR3 is 15 amino acids long. With V trimmed by 10 bases and J by 4 bases, 10 bases remained unmatched. The CDR3 nucleotides are TGTGCCACCAAGCTAGCGGGAATCGGCACCGGGGAGCTGTTTTTT. Translated: CATKLAGIGTGELFF.

This chain connects TRBV27 to TRBJ1-4; D unresolved. V lost 3 bases, J lost 2 bases, and 7 bases lay in between. Looked up from germline, CDR1 is MNHEY and CDR2 is SMNVEV (reference sequence). The CDR3 length is 14 residues. CDR3 nucleotides: TGTGCCAGCAGTTTCCGCCGGACTAATGAAAAACTGTTTTTT. Encoded protein: CASSFRRTNEKLFF.

V gene TRBV4-1 combines with J gene TRBJ1-3, with D unresolved. V shed 4 bases and J shed 0 bases, with 10 bases lying between them. The CDR3 consists of 15 residues. Germline V gene sequence: CDR1 MGHRA, CDR2 YSYEKL. The CDR3 coding sequence is TGCGCCAGCAGCCCCGGGCCTTTCTCTGGAAACACCATATATTTT. Its protein is CASSPGPFSGNTIYF.

The chain couples TRBV7-3 to TRBJ2-3; D assignment may be TRBD1 or TRBD2 (6 bases each). The CDR3 is 15 residues long. The V gene's germline CDR1 is SGHTA and CDR2 FQGTGA. Deletions cut 6 bases from V and 2 bases from J, with 15 bases between. CDR3 DNA: TGTGCCAGCAGAAACGGGGGCAGAGCCACAGATACGCAGTATTTT. Its translation: CASRNGGRATDTQYF.

This chain connects TRBV5-1 to TRBJ2-1; TRBD2 aligns across 11 bases. CDR1 and CDR2 from the germline V gene are SGHRS and YFSETQ. This CDR3 region has 15 residues. V dropped 1 base and J dropped 4; count of bases not matched to a gene: 1. The CDR3 DNA sequence: TGCGCCAGCAGCTTGCGACTAGCGGGGTACAATGAGCAGTTCTTC. Translated: CASSLRLAGYNEQFF.

This clone appeared once. V is TRBV5-6 and J is TRBJ2-7, with 7 positions matching TRBD1. The trim removed 4 bases at V and 3 bases at J, leaving 4 bases unmatched. The germline CDR1 and CDR2 sequences are SGHDT and YYEEEE. The length of the CDR3 is 13 residues. The CDR3 loop reads CASSPGQFYEQYF. The CDR3 DNA sequence: TGTGCCAGCAGCCCGGGACAGTTCTACGAGCAGTACTTC.

V and J are TRBV7-9 and TRBJ2-1; TRBD2 matches 8 bases. Germline values: CDR1 SEHNR, CDR2 FQNEAQ (reference sequence). CDR3 length: 17 residues. With 1 base clipped from V and 2 bases from J, the junction kept 7 bases outside the gene matches. CDR3 amino acids: CASSLVRRGRTYNEQFF. As DNA, the CDR3 is TGTGCCAGCAGCTTAGTCCGGCGCGGGAGGACCTACAATGAGCAGTTCTTC.

This chain links TRBV19 with TRBJ2-4, with 7 bases aligning to TRBD1. After removal of 10 bases from V and 9 bases from J, the junction contained 15 bases not matched to a gene. This CDR3 comprises 14 residues. CDR1 is LNHDA, CDR2 SQIVND, per germline (reference sequence). The CDR3, as DNA: TGTGCCACCCTAGACAGGGCGGGTAACGGCATTCAGTACTTC. This codes for CATLDRAGNGIQYF.

V gene TRBV5-1 combines with J gene TRBJ2-2; D is tentatively TRBD1 or TRBD2 (5 bases each). Germline V gene lookup returns CDR1 SGHRS and CDR2 YFSETQ. V was pared by 6 bases and J by 6 bases, with 15 bases between. The CDR3 runs to 14 residues. CDR3 in DNA: TGCGCCAGCATCCCAGGGTCGGGACCCGGGGAGCTGTTTTTT. Protein: CASIPGSGPGELFF.

V is TRBV11-2 and J is TRBJ2-2, with D perhaps TRBD1 (6 bases). The germline V gene has CDR1 SGHAT and CDR2 FQNNGV. V lost 5 bases and J 1 base, leaving 14 bases between the germline ends. The CDR3 spans 16 residues. This CDR3 is CASSRQQGRNTGELFF. For the CDR3, the DNA is TGTGCCAGCAGCCGTCAGCAGGGGCGGAACACCGGGGAGCTGTTTTTT.

The chain employs TRBV6-5 and TRBJ1-4, with D tentatively TRBD1 (5 bases). Germline CDR1 MNHEY, CDR2 SVGAGI. The germline V and J ends were trimmed by 6 bases and 4 bases, with 12 bases remaining between them. The CDR3 spans 14 residues. This CDR3 is CASRGTGLNEKLFF. The CDR3 DNA reads TGTGCCAGCAGGGGTACAGGCCTTAATGAAAAACTGTTTTTT.

The chain has TRBV9 and TRBJ2-7, with 8 bases fitting TRBD2. V trimming: 3 bases; J trimming: 6 bases; junction bases outside the gene matches: 5. Germline assignment: CDR1 SGDLS and CDR2 YYNGEE. CDR3 length: 13 amino acids. This chain's CDR3 is CASSANLAGEQYF. The CDR3 DNA sequence: TGTGCCAGCAGCGCCAACCTAGCGGGCGAGCAGTACTTC.

V gene TRBV28 combines with J gene TRBJ1-5; D ambiguous. The CDR3 has 12 residues. In germline, CDR1 is MDHEN, CDR2 SYDVKM. V was pared by 2 bases and J by 7 bases, with 6 bases between. CDR3 DNA sequence: TGTGCCAGCAGTTTAATGGAACAGCCCCAGCATTTT. Translating gives CASSLMEQPQHF.

As DNA, the CDR3 is TGTGCCAGCAGTGAAGCGGAGGGGGGGATCTCCTACGAGCAGTACTTC. Its translation: CASSEAEGGISYEQYF. The chain has TRBV6-1 and TRBJ2-5, with D tentatively TRBD2 (7 bases). TRBJ2-7 explains the end of the DNA better; the J call may be wrong. Germline CDR1 MNHNS, CDR2 SASEGT. CDR3 length equals 16 residues.

The chain combines TRBV2 with TRBJ1-5; 8 positions agree with TRBD1. The germline CDR1 and CDR2 sequences are SNHLY and FYNNEI. CDR3 length: 14 residues. The junction had 5 bases not matched to a gene; V was cut back by 6 bases and J by 4 bases. CDR3 DNA: TGTGCCAGCAGCGTACAGGGGGGAAATCAGCCCCAGCATTTT. This sequence encodes CASSVQGGNQPQHF.

The V gene is TRBV28, the J gene TRBJ1-1; no reliable D call. Trimming stripped 1 base from V and 8 bases from J, with 11 bases between. This CDR3 has 13 residues. The germline V gene encodes CDR1 MDHEN and CDR2 SYDVKM. CDR3 in amino acids: CASSLSSIGEAFF. The CDR3 DNA reads as TGTGCCAGCAGTTTATCTTCCATAGGGGAAGCTTTCTTT.

The V gene is TRBV21-1, the J gene TRBJ2-7; TRBD1 is taken as the D call from the table, unchecked against the DNA. TRBV21-1 is assigned pseudogene status. This CDR3 has 19 residues. This CDR3 reads CASSKNPIRHVGCAYEQYF. The CDR3 DNA reads TGTGCCAGCAGCAAAAACCCCATACGACATGTTGGGTGCGCCTACGAGCAGTACTTC.

The chain uses TRBV19 and TRBJ2-4; 8 positions match TRBD2. Trimming removed 8 bases from V and 0 bases from J; junction bases left unmatched: 6. This CDR3 spans 15 amino acids. From germline, CDR1 is LNHDA and CDR2 SQIVND (reference sequence). The CDR3 bases are TGTGCCAGTGGTTCACTAGCGGCAGCCAAAAACATTCAGTACTTC. Translated: CASGSLAAAKNIQYF. The variable domain in full, with the rest retrieved from reference TRBV19 and TRBJ2-4, is DGGITQSPKYLFRKEGQNVTLSCEQNLNHDAMYWYRQDPGQGLRLIYYSQIVNDFQKGDIAEGYSVSREKKESFPLTVTSAQKNPTAFYLCASGSLAAAKNIQYFGAGTRLSVL.

The rearrangement joins TRBV13 to TRBJ1-2; 9 bases match TRBD1. The CDR3 has 15 residues. CDR1 PRHDT and CDR2 FYEKMQ come from the germline V gene (reference sequence). Trimming took 2 bases from V and 4 from J; bases not matched to a gene: 5. The DNA of the CDR3 is TGTGCCAGCAGCTTATTCAGGGACAGGGTCTATGGCTACACCTTC. This translates into CASSLFRDRVYGYTF.

Regarding this clone: The same CDR3 is also encoded by other DNA sequences in this sample. The gene calls are TRBV28 and TRBJ1-5; D not resolved. The V end lost 4 bases, the J end lost 4 bases, and 5 bases lay between the germline ends. Germline CDR1 is MDHEN and CDR2 is SYDVKM. This CDR3 is 12 amino acids long. The CDR3 coding sequence is TGTGCCAGCAGTTCCGGGAATCAGCCCCAGCATTTT. Protein sequence: CASSSGNQPQHF.

This clone showed up just once. The chain combines TRBV9 with TRBJ2-3, with 11 bases lining up with TRBD2. Germline CDR1 SGDLS, CDR2 YYNGEE. The CDR3 extends over 17 amino acids. Unmatched junction bases numbered 9, after V lost 3 bases and J lost 3 bases. The CDR3 here is CASSASGLAEGTDTQYF. The CDR3 DNA reads as TGTGCCAGCAGCGCCTCGGGACTAGCGGAGGGAACAGATACGCAGTATTTT.

This sequence joins TRBV27 and TRBJ2-7; TRBD1 matches 9 bases. This CDR3 contains 15 residues. J was trimmed by 4 bases and V by 4 bases; bases with no gene match: 8. Germline lookup yields CDR1 MNHEY and CDR2 SMNVEV (reference sequence). The CDR3 sequence is CASSSPGQGYYEQYF. DNA for the CDR3: TGTGCCAGCAGTTCCCCGGGACAGGGTTATTACGAGCAGTACTTC.

This rearrangement joins TRBV5-1 to TRBJ2-1; D is undetermined. Trimming pared 6 bases from V and 4 bases from J, leaving 14 bases between. Germline CDR1 is SGHRS and CDR2 is YFSETQ. The CDR3 covers 14 residues. The CDR3 DNA follows: TGCGCCAGCAATCCAGAGCGCCAATACAATGAGCAGTTCTTC. This codes for CASNPERQYNEQFF.

This chain joins TRBV7-9 and TRBJ2-3; the match to TRBD2 covers 9 bases. Per the germline V gene, CDR1 is SEHNR and CDR2 is FQNEAQ (reference sequence). The CDR3 contains 15 residues. The V and J ends lost 7 bases and 3 bases, in that order; junction bases with no gene match: 8. CDR3 in amino acids: CASTLPTSGTDTQYF. The DNA for the CDR3 is TGTGCCAGCACTCTCCCGACTAGCGGTACAGATACGCAGTATTTT.

This chain uses TRBV18 with TRBJ2-2, with a possible D match to TRBD1 (5 bases). Trimming shortened V by 2 bases and J by 1 base, and 11 bases separated the two germline ends. This CDR3 has 16 amino acids. Germline V lookup: CDR1 KGHSH, CDR2 LQKENI. The CDR3 bases are TGTGCCAGCTCACCAGTGCCCCAGGGGAACACCGGGGAGCTGTTTTTT. It specifies CASSPVPQGNTGELFF.

The chain is built from TRBV7-9 and TRBJ2-1; no clear D gene. The CDR3 totals 14 residues. Trimming shortened V by 1 base and J by 4 bases, and 8 bases separated the two germline ends. Germline loops: CDR1 SEHNR, CDR2 FQNEAQ (reference sequence). The CDR3 bases are TGTGCCAGCAGCTTAGGGCAGTCTTACAATGAGCAGTTCTTC. This codes for CASSLGQSYNEQFF. Together with reference TRBV7-9 and TRBJ2-1, the CDR3 gives the full variable domain: DTGVSQNPRHKITKRGQNVTFRCDPISEHNRLYWYRQTLGQGPEFLTYFQNEAQLEKSRLLSDRFSAERPKGSFSTLEIQRTEQGDSAMYLCASSLGQSYNEQFFGPGTRLTVL.

This clone was picked up one time. The rearrangement joins TRBV29-1 to TRBJ2-1; unclear D gene. The germline V gene has CDR1 SQVTM and CDR2 ANQGSEA. The CDR3 contains 13 residues. V was shortened by 5 bases and J by 4 bases, with 12 bases between the two germline ends. The CDR3 nucleotides read TGCAGCGTTCAGGCGGAAACGTACAATGAGCAGTTCTTC. Protein product: CSVQAETYNEQFF.

This rearrangement joins TRBV6-5 to TRBJ2-7, with D perhaps TRBD2 (5 bases). The length of the CDR3 is 14 residues. Trimming cost V 7 bases and J 1 base, with 14 bases left between them. Germline CDR1 and CDR2: MNHEY and SVGAGI. The chain's CDR3 is CASKRGILSYEQYF. CDR3 coding DNA: TGTGCCAGCAAGAGAGGGATTTTGTCCTACGAGCAGTACTTC.

The chain combines TRBV6-1 with TRBJ2-7; 7 nucleotides line up with TRBD1. The CDR3 runs to 14 residues. The V and J ends lost 5 bases and 3 bases, in that order; junction bases with no gene match: 7. Per the germline V gene, CDR1 is MNHNS and CDR2 is SASEGT. CDR3 coding DNA: TGTGCCAGCAGTCCTCAGGGACAGAACTACGAGCAGTACTTC. Translating it yields CASSPQGQNYEQYF.

The gene calls are TRBV30 and TRBJ1-1, with TRBD1 matching over 7 bases. Per germline, CDR1 GTSNPN and CDR2 SVGIG (reference sequence). The CDR3 contains 15 residues. After removal of 3 bases from V and 6 bases from J, the junction contained 13 bases not matched to a gene. The CDR3 sequence: CAWSTRRGRVAEAFF. The CDR3 DNA reads TGTGCCTGGAGCACTAGGAGGGGGCGAGTCGCTGAAGCTTTCTTT.